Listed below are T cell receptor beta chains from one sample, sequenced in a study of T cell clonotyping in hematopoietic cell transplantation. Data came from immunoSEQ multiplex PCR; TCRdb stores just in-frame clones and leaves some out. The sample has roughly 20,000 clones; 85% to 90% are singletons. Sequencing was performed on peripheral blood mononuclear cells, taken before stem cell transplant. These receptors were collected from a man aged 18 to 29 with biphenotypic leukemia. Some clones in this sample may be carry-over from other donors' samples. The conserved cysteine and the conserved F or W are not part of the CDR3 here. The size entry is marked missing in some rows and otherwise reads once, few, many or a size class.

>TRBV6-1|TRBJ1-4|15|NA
ASSEGRADKFNEKLF
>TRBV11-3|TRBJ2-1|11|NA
ASSLPGTGEQF
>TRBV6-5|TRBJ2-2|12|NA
ASSLYRNTGELF
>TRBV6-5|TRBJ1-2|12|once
ASSLTGGADGYT
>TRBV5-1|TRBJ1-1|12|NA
ASSSASLNTEAF
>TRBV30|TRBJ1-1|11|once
AWSGTANTEAF
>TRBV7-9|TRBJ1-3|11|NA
ASSFSYGNTIY
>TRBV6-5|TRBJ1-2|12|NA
ASSYSEEDYGYT
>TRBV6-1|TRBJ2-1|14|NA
ASSEGGGTGFDEQF
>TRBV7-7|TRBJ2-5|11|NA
ASSLGRGETQY
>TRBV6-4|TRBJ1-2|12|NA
ASSDQDSLYGYT
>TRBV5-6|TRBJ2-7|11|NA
ASSAMTRAEQY
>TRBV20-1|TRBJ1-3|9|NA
SALTQNTIY
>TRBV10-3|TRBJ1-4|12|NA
AISERGNEEKLF
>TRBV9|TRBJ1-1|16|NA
ASSLWGDYRGLDTEAF
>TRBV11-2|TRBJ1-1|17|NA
ASSLDSRQGIRRGTEAF
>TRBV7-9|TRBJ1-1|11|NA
ASSLTDRGEAF
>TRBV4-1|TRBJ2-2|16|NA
ASSQEKWSSRGTGELF
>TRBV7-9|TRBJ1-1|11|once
ASSLYPGPEAF
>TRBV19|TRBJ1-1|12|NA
ASSIPGANTEAF
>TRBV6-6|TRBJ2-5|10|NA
ASSPRGETQY
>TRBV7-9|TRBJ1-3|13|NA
ASSPTGTTGNTIY
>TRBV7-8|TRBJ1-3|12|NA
ASSPQGGSNTIY
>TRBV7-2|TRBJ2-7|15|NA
ASSWVSSGESSYEQY
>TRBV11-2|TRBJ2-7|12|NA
ASSPGQGFYEQY
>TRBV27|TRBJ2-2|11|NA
ASAMGGSGELF
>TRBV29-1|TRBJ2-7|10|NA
SVERTGYEQY
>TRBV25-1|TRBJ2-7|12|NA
ASSESGFGDEQY
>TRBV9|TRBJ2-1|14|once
ASSVEVSRGYNEQF
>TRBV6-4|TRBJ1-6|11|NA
ASPDVENSPLH
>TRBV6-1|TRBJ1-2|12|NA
ASIMGQAAFGYT
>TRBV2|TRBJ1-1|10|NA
ASSPQGTEAF
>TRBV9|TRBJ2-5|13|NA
ASSTGRHGQETQY
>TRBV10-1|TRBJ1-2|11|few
ASSEGTDYGYT
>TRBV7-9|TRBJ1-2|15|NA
ASSLDPNQRGPHGYT
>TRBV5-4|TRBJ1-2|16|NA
ASSSAGTGLPANYGYT
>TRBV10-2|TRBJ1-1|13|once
ASSGADRPGGEAF
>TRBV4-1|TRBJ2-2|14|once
ASSQLAGENTGELF
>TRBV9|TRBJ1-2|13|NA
ASSTQTGRFYGYT
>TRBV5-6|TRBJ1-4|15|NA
ASSLAGGASSAEKLF
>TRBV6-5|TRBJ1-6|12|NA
ASSYSGRNSPLH
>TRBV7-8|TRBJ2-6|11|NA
ASSLMGANVLT
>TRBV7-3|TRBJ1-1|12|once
ASSPGQGSTEAF
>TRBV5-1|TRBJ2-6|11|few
ASKNSGANVLT
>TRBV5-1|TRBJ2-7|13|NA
ASSLALSGNYEQY
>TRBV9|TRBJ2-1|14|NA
ASSARGGGPYNEQF
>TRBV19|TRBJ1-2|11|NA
ASSIQGHYGYT
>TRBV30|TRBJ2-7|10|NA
AWGDQFYEQY
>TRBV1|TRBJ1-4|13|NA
TSSPLRITNEKLF
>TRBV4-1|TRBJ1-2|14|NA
ASSQAPGDRAHGYT
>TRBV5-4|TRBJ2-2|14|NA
ASSLVGQTNTGELF
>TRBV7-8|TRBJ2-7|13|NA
ASSLDSGSFYEQY